What follows are 26 T cell receptor beta chains derived from one specimen sequenced in a study of cytomegalovirus exposure and HLA in healthy donors. The PCR ran on 60 Vbeta and 13 Jbeta primers. Data came from immunoSEQ multiplex PCR; TCRdb stores just in-frame clones and leaves some out. This repertoire includes 200,000 or so clones. Sequenced: PBMCs. The receptor set was obtained from a girl aged 2 to 9 in good health and CMV-seropositive.

The V gene is TRBV28, the J gene TRBJ2-2, with 8 bases lining up with TRBD1. The CDR3 totals 14 residues. CDR1 is MDHEN and CDR2 is SYDVKM in the germline V gene. The V segment lost 8 bases and the J segment 4 bases; nucleotides outside the gene matches: 6. This CDR3 reads CASLDRGITGELFF. CDR3 in DNA: TGTGCCAGCCTCGACAGGGGCATCACCGGGGAGCTGTTTTTT.

This sequence joins TRBV2 and TRBJ2-1; D is undetermined. Trimming took 5 bases from V and 7 from J, leaving 12 bases between them. This CDR3 spans 13 amino acids. CDR1 SNHLY and CDR2 FYNNEI come from the germline V gene. This chain's CDR3 is CASSSAHGNEQFF. The CDR3 DNA reads TGTGCCAGCAGTAGTGCGCATGGTAATGAGCAGTTCTTC.

The gene calls are TRBV5-6 and TRBJ2-7; TRBD2 is a possible D gene (6 bases). CDR1 SGHDT and CDR2 YYEEEE come from the germline V gene. The CDR3 is 13 residues long. Trimming left V 2 bases short and J 3 bases short, with 9 bases between. The CDR3 reads CASSFGRGYEQYF. The CDR3 region has the DNA TGTGCCAGCAGCTTTGGGCGGGGCTACGAGCAGTACTTC.

The gene calls are TRBV28 and TRBJ1-5, with 7 bases that match TRBD1. Germline V CDR1 and CDR2: MDHEN, SYDVKM. V shed 6 bases, J shed 0 bases, and the junction held 5 bases outside the gene matches. The CDR3 runs to 15 residues. CDR3 nucleotides: TGTGCCAGCAGCCGACAGGGCTATAGCAATCAGCCCCAGCATTTT. This encodes CASSRQGYSNQPQHF.

The chain couples TRBV6-5 to TRBJ1-2, with a possible D match to TRBD1 (5 bases). V shed 0 bases and J shed 3 bases, with 11 bases lying between them. Germline loops: CDR1 MNHEY, CDR2 SVGAGI. The CDR3 is 15 residues long. The CDR3 nucleotides are TGTGCCAGCAGTTACTCTGGAGGGGTTGACTATGGCTACACCTTC. Translating it yields CASSYSGGVDYGYTF.

V gene TRBV7-9 combines with J gene TRBJ1-3; TRBD1 agrees at 7 bases. CDR1 is SEHNR and CDR2 is FQNEAQ in the germline V gene (reference sequence). V gave up 5 bases and J gave up 0 bases; unmatched junction bases: 4. This CDR3 has 15 amino acids. CDR3 loop: CASSLRDSSGNTIYF. The CDR3 DNA is TGTGCCAGCAGCCTTAGGGACAGCTCTGGAAACACCATATATTTT. The whole variable domain, remainder taken from reference TRBV7-9 and TRBJ1-3, is DTGVSQNPRHKITKRGQNVTFRCDPISEHNRLYWYRQTLGQGPEFLTYFQNEAQLEKSRLLSDRFSAERPKGSFSTLEIQRTEQGDSAMYLCASSLRDSSGNTIYFGEGSWLTVV.

J is TRBJ2-2 and V is TRBV6-5; no definite D call. Trimming left V 1 base short and J 5 bases short, with 14 bases between. Germline V gives CDR1 MNHEY, CDR2 SVGAGI. The CDR3 consists of 16 residues. CDR3 protein: CASSYFPGPGTGELFF. Here the CDR3 DNA reads TGTGCCAGCAGTTACTTCCCGGGTCCTGGAACCGGGGAGCTGTTTTTT.

V usage is TRBV6-5 and J usage is TRBJ2-7; TRBD1 aligns across 9 bases. V shed 6 bases, J shed 7 bases, and the junction held 10 bases outside the gene matches. The CDR3 covers 14 residues. Germline assignment: CDR1 MNHEY and CDR2 SVGAGI. For the CDR3, the DNA is TGTGCCAGCAGGGCGGGACAGGGACCCCTGGAGCAGTACTTC. Translation: CASRAGQGPLEQYF.

The V and J genes are TRBV2 and TRBJ2-7, with 11 bases aligning to TRBD2. CDR1 is SNHLY and CDR2 is FYNNEI in the germline V gene. This CDR3 is 16 amino acids long. V dropped 7 bases and J dropped 2; count of bases not matched to a gene: 10. Here the CDR3 reads CASKRLAGGGAYEQYF. DNA for the CDR3: TGTGCCAGCAAGCGGCTAGCGGGAGGAGGGGCCTACGAGCAGTACTTC.

V usage is TRBV4-2 and J usage is TRBJ2-1; 12 bases match TRBD2. V gave up 0 bases and J gave up 3 bases; unmatched junction bases: 3. In germline, CDR1 is LGHNA, CDR2 YNFKEQ. This CDR3 comprises 17 residues. The CDR3 nucleotides are TGTGCCAGCAGCCAAGATATGGGACTAGCGGGCTACAATGAGCAGTTCTTC. It translates to CASSQDMGLAGYNEQFF.

The chain carries TRBV28 and TRBJ1-5; D not certain. Between the trimmed V and J ends, which lost 10 bases and 4 bases, there was a span of 11 bases. Germline assignment: CDR1 MDHEN and CDR2 SYDVKM. The CDR3 spans 12 residues. The CDR3 reads CATRRGNQPQHF. The CDR3, as DNA: TGTGCCACCCGGCGGGGTAATCAGCCCCAGCATTTT.

The chain couples TRBV28 to TRBJ2-6; tentatively, D is TRBD2 (6 bases). Germline CDR1 and CDR2: MDHEN and SYDVKM. The CDR3 totals 17 residues. With 3 bases removed from V and 0 bases from J, the gap between germline ends came to 12 bases. DNA of the CDR3: TGTGCCAGCAGTTTCTGGGGACTCCTCTCTGGGGCCAACGTCCTGACTTTC. It translates to CASSFWGLLSGANVLTF.

This rearrangement joins TRBV7-8 to TRBJ2-7; 10 positions match TRBD2. CDR3 size: 14 residues. V was clipped by 2 bases and J by 2 bases; unmatched bases: 0. Per the germline V gene, CDR1 is SGHVS and CDR2 is FQNEAQ. The CDR3 nucleotides are TGTGCCAGCAGCTTACTAGCGGGGGCCTACGAGCAGTACTTC. This gives the protein CASSLLAGAYEQYF.

This chain links TRBV7-9 with TRBJ2-1; 11 nucleotides align to TRBD2. Germline V gene lookup returns CDR1 SEHNR and CDR2 FQNEAQ (reference sequence). The CDR3 loop spans 16 amino acids. The V segment lost 6 bases and the J segment 4 bases; nucleotides outside the gene matches: 8. This CDR3 is CASSPISGRDYNEQFF. Here the CDR3 DNA reads TGTGCCAGCAGTCCCATTAGCGGGAGGGATTACAATGAGCAGTTCTTC.

CDR3 protein: CASSLAGGFIMNTEAFF. The CDR3 bases are TGTGCCAGCAGCTTAGCGGGAGGGTTCATCATGAACACTGAAGCTTTCTTT. The chain has TRBV7-9 and TRBJ1-1; no firm D call. The CDR3 is 17 amino acids. Germline CDR1 reads SEHNR; CDR2 reads FQNEAQ (reference sequence). With 0 bases removed from V and 0 bases from J, the gap between germline ends came to 14 bases.

This chain links TRBV27 with TRBJ2-1; maybe TRBD1 (6 bases). The CDR3 runs 14 residues. Germline CDR1 reads MNHEY; CDR2 reads SMNVEV (reference sequence). V lost 3 bases, J lost 7 bases, and 13 bases lay in between. The CDR3 DNA reads TGTGCCAGCAGTTTGCACGGACAGAGAAATGAGCAGTTCTTC. This gives the protein CASSLHGQRNEQFF.

The chain recombines TRBV29-1 with TRBJ2-1; 10 bases agree with TRBD1. The CDR3 contains 17 residues. J gave up 5 bases and V 7 bases, and 17 bases lay outside the gene matches. Germline CDR1 SQVTM, CDR2 ANQGSEA. This CDR3 reads CSGRDRGSLKRNNEQFF. In nucleotides, the CDR3 is TGCAGCGGGCGGGACAGGGGCTCACTTAAACGCAACAATGAGCAGTTCTTC.

Of note for this clone: The sample has other DNA sequences that encode this CDR3 too. The CDR3 loop is CASSLPGQPQHF. CDR3 nucleotide sequence: TGTGCCAGCAGTTTACCGGGTCAGCCCCAGCATTTT. V usage is TRBV28 and J usage is TRBJ1-5; no definite D call. This CDR3 region has 12 residues. Germline V CDR1 and CDR2: MDHEN, SYDVKM. The V gene lost 2 bases and the J gene lost 6 bases, with 5 bases spanning the gap.

The rearrangement joins TRBV7-9 to TRBJ1-4; unclear D gene. CDR3 size: 12 residues. The germline V gene encodes CDR1 SEHNR and CDR2 FQNEAQ (reference sequence). Trimming removed 5 bases from V and 7 bases from J, with 8 bases in between. The DNA for the CDR3 is TGTGCCAGCAGCCCCTCGGGTGAAAAACTGTTTTTT. Translated, it gives CASSPSGEKLFF.

The chain joins TRBV10-3 to TRBJ2-2; 8 positions match TRBD2. This CDR3 has 16 residues. With 3 bases clipped from V and 7 bases from J, the junction kept 10 bases outside the gene matches. Germline-derived CDR1 and CDR2 are ENHRY and SYGVKD. The DNA for the CDR3 is TGTGCCATCAGTGACAGGCTCGGACTAGCCCACGGGGAGCTGTTTTTT. The encoded protein is CAISDRLGLAHGELFF.

The rearrangement joins TRBV28 to TRBJ1-4, with TRBD1 as a possible D gene (6 bases). Germline CDR1 and CDR2: MDHEN and SYDVKM. V lost 7 bases and J 8 bases, leaving 20 bases between the germline ends. The CDR3 totals 15 residues. This CDR3 reads CASTSDSEKWEKLFF. Written as DNA, the CDR3 is TGTGCCAGCACCTCGGACAGCGAGAAGTGGGAAAAACTGTTTTTT. The full variable domain, with the rest looked up from reference TRBV28 and TRBJ1-4, is DVKVTQSSRYLVKRTGEKVFLECVQDMDHENMFWYRQDPGLGLRLIYFSYDVKMKEKGDIPEGYSVSREKKERFSLILESASTNQTSMYLCASTSDSEKWEKLFFGSGTQLSVL.

The chain has TRBV9 and TRBJ1-2; TRBD1 is a possible D gene (5 bases). This CDR3 has 14 amino acids. Trimming removed 0 bases from V and 8 bases from J, with 14 bases in between. Germline V gene data show CDR1 as SGDLS and CDR2 as YYNGEE. CDR3 protein: CASSVATGGDGYTF. Written as DNA, the CDR3 is TGTGCCAGCAGCGTAGCTACGGGAGGGGACGGCTACACCTTC.

The chain links TRBV2 to TRBJ1-5; perhaps TRBD1 as D (5 bases). The germline V gene encodes CDR1 SNHLY and CDR2 FYNNEI. The CDR3 spans 14 residues. V shed 2 bases and J shed 0 bases, with 5 bases lying between them. CDR3 sequence (DNA): TGTGCCAGCAGTGAACAGGGTAGCAATCAGCCCCAGCATTTT. This encodes CASSEQGSNQPQHF.

The chain combines TRBV15 with TRBJ2-1; 7 nucleotides agree with TRBD2. The CDR3 runs 16 residues. After removal of 5 bases from V and 9 bases from J, the junction contained 16 bases not matched to a gene. Germline loops: CDR1 LNHNV, CDR2 YYDKDF (reference sequence). Here the CDR3 DNA reads TGTGCCACCAGCGCCCCGTCAGGGAGCGGGAAAAGTGAGCAGTTCTTC. This gives the protein CATSAPSGSGKSEQFF.

The V gene is TRBV14, the J gene TRBJ2-6, with D maybe TRBD2 (5 bases). The CDR3 has 20 residues. V was pared by 4 bases and J by 0 bases, with 22 bases between. Per the germline V gene, CDR1 is SGHDN and CDR2 is FVKESK. CDR3 region: CASSLRVGGTIYSGANVLTF. The CDR3 region has the DNA TGTGCCAGCAGCCTAAGGGTAGGAGGAACTATTTACTCTGGGGCCAACGTCCTGACTTTC. The full variable domain, completed using reference TRBV14 and TRBJ2-6, is EAGVTQFPSHSVIEKGQTVTLRCDPISGHDNLYWYRRVMGKEIKFLLHFVKESKQDESGMPNNRFLAERTGGTYSTLKVQPAELEDSGVYFCASSLRVGGTIYSGANVLTFGAGSRLTVL.

The chain links TRBV11-1 to TRBJ2-1; 7 positions match TRBD1. This CDR3 comprises 15 residues. The V and J ends lost 4 bases and 4 bases, in that order; junction bases with no gene match: 7. CDR1 SGHAT and CDR2 FQDESV come from the germline V gene (reference sequence). CDR3 nucleotide sequence: TGTGCCAGCAGCTCGACTACAGGGGAGTACAATGAGCAGTTCTTC. This gives the protein CASSSTTGEYNEQFF. The variable domain in full, completed from reference TRBV11-1 and TRBJ2-1, reads EAEVAQSPRYKITEKSQAVAFWCDPISGHATLYWYRQILGQGPELLVQFQDESVVDDSQLPKDRFSAERLKGVDSTLKIQPAELGDSAMYLCASSSTTGEYNEQFFGPGTRLTVL.